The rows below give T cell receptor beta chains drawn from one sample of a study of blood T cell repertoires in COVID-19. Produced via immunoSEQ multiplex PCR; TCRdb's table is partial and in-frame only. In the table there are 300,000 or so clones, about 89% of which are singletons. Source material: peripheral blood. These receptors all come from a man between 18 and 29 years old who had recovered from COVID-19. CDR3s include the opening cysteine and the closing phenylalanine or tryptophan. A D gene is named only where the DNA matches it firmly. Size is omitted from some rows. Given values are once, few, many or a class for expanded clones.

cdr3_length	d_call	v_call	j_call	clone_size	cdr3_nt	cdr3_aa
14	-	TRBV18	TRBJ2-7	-	TGTGCCAGCTCACCAAGGGAGGATGGGTACGAGCAGTACTTC	CASSPREDGYEQYF
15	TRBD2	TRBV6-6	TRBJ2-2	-	TGTGCCAGCAGTTACTCTCGGCTAGCGGCCGGGGAGCTGTTTTTT	CASSYSRLAAGELFF
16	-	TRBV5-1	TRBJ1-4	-	TGCGCCAGCAGCTTGGGCAGGGTGTCAACTAATGAAAAACTGTTTTTT	CASSLGRVSTNEKLFF
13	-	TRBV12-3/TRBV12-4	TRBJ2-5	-	TGTGCCAGCAGATCTGGAGGAGTAGAGACCCAGTACTTC	CASRSGGVETQYF
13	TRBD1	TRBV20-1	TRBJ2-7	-	TGCAGCGCTAGTGGGACAGGGGGGTACGAGCAGTACTTC	CSASGTGGYEQYF
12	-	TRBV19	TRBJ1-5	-	TGTGCCAGTAGTCTCCTAGCTGGGCCCCAGCATTTT	CASSLLAGPQHF
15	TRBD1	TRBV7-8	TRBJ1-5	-	TGTGCCAGCAGTCCCGGGACAGATAGCAATCAGCCCCAGCATTTT	CASSPGTDSNQPQHF
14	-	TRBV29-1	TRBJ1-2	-	TGCAGCGTTGAAGATCACACAGGGTCCTTTTTCTACACCTTC	CSVEDHTGSFFYTF
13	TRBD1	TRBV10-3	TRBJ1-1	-	TGTGCCACCCACCAGACAGGGGAAACTGAAGCTTTCTTT	CATHQTGETEAFF
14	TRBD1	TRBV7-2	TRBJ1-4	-	TGTGCCAGCAGCCCCTGGGGACAGGGGGAAAAACTGTTTTTT	CASSPWGQGEKLFF
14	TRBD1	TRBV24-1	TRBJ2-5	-	TGTGCCACCAGTCATACAGGGGACGGGGAGACCCAGTACTTC	CATSHTGDGETQYF
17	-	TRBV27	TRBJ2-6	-	TGTGCCAGCAGTTTAACCGTCGACAGTCCTGGGGCCAACGTCCTGACTTTC	CASSLTVDSPGANVLTF
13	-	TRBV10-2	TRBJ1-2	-	TGCGCCAGTGGGGACACCACTAACTATGGCTACACCTTC	CASGDTTNYGYTF
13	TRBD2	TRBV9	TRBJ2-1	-	TGTGCCAGCAGCGCCGGTGGGAGGGATGAGCAGTTCTTC	CASSAGGRDEQFF
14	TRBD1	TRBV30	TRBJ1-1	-	TGTGCCTGGTGGGGGGACAGATTGAACACTGAAGCTTTCTTT	CAWWGDRLNTEAFF
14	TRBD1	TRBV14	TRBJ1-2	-	TGTGCCAGCAGCCAAGATCAGGGGGGTTATGGCTACACCTTC	CASSQDQGGYGYTF
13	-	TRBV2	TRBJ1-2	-	TGTGCCAGCAGTGGTACAGATTTATATGGCTACACCTTC	CASSGTDLYGYTF
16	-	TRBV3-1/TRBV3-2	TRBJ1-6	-	TGTGCCAGCAGCCAAGAGTTGAAATCTACGGATTCACCCCTCCACTTT	CASSQELKSTDSPLHF
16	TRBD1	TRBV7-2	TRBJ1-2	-	TGTGCCAGCAGCTTAAAGACAGGGGCGGTCGACTATGGCTACACCTTC	CASSLKTGAVDYGYTF
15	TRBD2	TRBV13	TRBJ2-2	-	TGTGCCAGCGGACCAGCGGGAGGGGGCACCGGGGAGCTGTTTTTT	CASGPAGGGTGELFF
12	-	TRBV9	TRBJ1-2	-	TGTGCCAGCGGGGGCGGGCTCTATGGCTACACCTTC	CASGGGLYGYTF
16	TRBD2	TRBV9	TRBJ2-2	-	TGTGCCAGCAGCTCACTGGGCGGGAGTAGGACCGGGGAGCTGTTTTTT	CASSSLGGSRTGELFF
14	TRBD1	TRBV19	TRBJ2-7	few	TGTGCCAGTAGTGCGGGACAGGCTGCCTACGAGCAGTACTTC	CASSAGQAAYEQYF
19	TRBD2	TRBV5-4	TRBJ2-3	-	TGTGCCAGCAGCTTGGTTCCCGTAGGGAGCGGGAGGGCACTAGATACGCAGTATTTT	CASSLVPVGSGRALDTQYF
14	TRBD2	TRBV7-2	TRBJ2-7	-	TGTGCCAGCAGCTTCGGACTAGCGGGATACGAGCAGTACTTC	CASSFGLAGYEQYF
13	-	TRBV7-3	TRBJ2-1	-	TGTGCCAGCAGCTTAGTGACCGGGAATGAGCAGTTCTTC	CASSLVTGNEQFF
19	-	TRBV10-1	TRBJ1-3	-	TGCGCCAGCACCACTCGACAGACCGGGCTGAATCTCTCTGGAAACACCATATATTTT	CASTTRQTGLNLSGNTIYF
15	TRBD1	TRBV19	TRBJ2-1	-	TGTGCCAGTAGTAGGACAGGGGACCCTTACAATGAGCAGTTCTTC	CASSRTGDPYNEQFF
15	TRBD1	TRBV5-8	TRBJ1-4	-	TGTGCCAGCAGCAATCTACAGGGGGCTGTTGAAAAACTGTTTTTT	CASSNLQGAVEKLFF
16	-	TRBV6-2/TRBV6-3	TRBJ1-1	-	TGTGCCAGCAGTTACGTGGTGACAGTGGGGAACACTGAAGCTTTCTTT	CASSYVVTVGNTEAFF
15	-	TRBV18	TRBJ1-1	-	TGTGCCAGCTCACCACCAAGGGGCTCCCTGGCTGAAGCTTTCTTT	CASSPPRGSLAEAFF
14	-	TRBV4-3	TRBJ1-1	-	TGCGCCAGCAGCCAGAGGGAGGGGAACACTGAAGCTTTCTTT	CASSQREGNTEAFF
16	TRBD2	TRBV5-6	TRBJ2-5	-	TGTGCCAGCAGCTTGAGGATTAGCGGGAGTCAAGAGACCCAGTACTTC	CASSLRISGSQETQYF
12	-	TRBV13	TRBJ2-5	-	TGTGCCAGCAGCGGAGGTGTAGAGACCCAGTACTTC	CASSGGVETQYF
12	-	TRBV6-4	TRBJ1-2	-	TGTGCCAGCAGTGAACAGGGTGGCGGCTACACCTTC	CASSEQGGGYTF
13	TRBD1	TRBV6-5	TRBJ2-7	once	TGTGCCAGCAGTCGGGACAGGGCCTACGAGCAGTACTTC	CASSRDRAYEQYF
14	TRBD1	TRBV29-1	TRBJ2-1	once	TGCAGCGCCCTCCGGGACAGGGGGCAATATGAGCAGTTCTTC	CSALRDRGQYEQFF
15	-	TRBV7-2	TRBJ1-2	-	TGTGCCAGCAGCTTTCGGGGGGGAGCGAACTATGGCTACACCTTC	CASSFRGGANYGYTF
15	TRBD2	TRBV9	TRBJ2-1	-	TGTGCCAGCAGCGCCCATAGCGGGAAAGACAATGAGCAGTTCTTC	CASSAHSGKDNEQFF
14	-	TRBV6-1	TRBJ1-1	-	TGTGCCAGCAGTGATCAAGGGGGGAACACTGAAGCTTTCTTT	CASSDQGGNTEAFF
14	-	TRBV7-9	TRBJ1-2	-	TGTGCCAGCAGCCCCCCCGGGACACATGGTGGCTACACCTTC	CASSPPGTHGGYTF
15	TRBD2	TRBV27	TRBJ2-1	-	TGTGCCAGCAGGCTAGGGACTAGCGCCTACAATGAGCAGTTCTTC	CASRLGTSAYNEQFF
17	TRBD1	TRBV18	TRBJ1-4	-	TGTGCCAGCTCACAGATGATACAGGGGCCAACTAATGAAAAACTGTTTTTT	CASSQMIQGPTNEKLFF
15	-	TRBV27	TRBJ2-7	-	TGTGCCAGCGGCCTGCCCGAGGCAGGGAACTACGAGCAGTACTTC	CASGLPEAGNYEQYF
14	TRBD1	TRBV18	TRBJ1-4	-	TGTGCCAGCTCACCTACAGGGGTGGATGAAAAACTGTTTTTT	CASSPTGVDEKLFF
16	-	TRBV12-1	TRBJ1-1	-	TGTGCCACGCAGCCGCGGGGGGGGGCAATAAGCACTGAAGCTTTCTTT	CATQPRGGAISTEAFF
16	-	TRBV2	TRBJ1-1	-	TGTGCCAGCAGCGTTCCAACTCAGGGGATCCGCACTGAAGCTTTCTTT	CASSVPTQGIRTEAFF
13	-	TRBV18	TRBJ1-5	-	TGTGCCAGCTCACCACCGAGCTCCAAAGCCCAGCATTTT	CASSPPSSKAQHF